Shown below are 25 T cell receptor beta chains from a single sample sequenced in a study of T cells after yellow fever vaccination. TCRdb reanalysed the 5' RACE reads using MiXCR and keeps one entry per CDR3 protein. The table lists 300,000 to 400,000 distinct CDR3 sequences, approximately 8% of them singletons. The sequencing here drew on PBMCs, taken around 45 days after the first yellow fever vaccination. These receptors originate from a man younger than 30 who received the YFV17D yellow fever vaccine.

This clonotype was seen more than once but under ten times. The chain uses TRBV7-8 and TRBJ2-3; 13 bases are shared with TRBD2. CDR3 length: 19 residues. Losses at the gene ends were 7 bases for V and 4 bases for J; bases not matched to a gene: 17. Germline V gene lookup returns CDR1 SGHVS and CDR2 FQNEAQ. CDR3 in DNA: TGTGCCAGCACCAAATCCTACCCCGGGACTAGCGGGGCAGCAGATACGCAGTATTTT. As protein: CASTKSYPGTSGAADTQYF.

The chain links TRBV7-8 to TRBJ2-1; D is tentatively TRBD1 or TRBD2 (7 bases each). Trimming took 4 bases from V and 2 from J, leaving 15 bases between them. Per the germline V gene, CDR1 is SGHVS and CDR2 is FQNEAQ. CDR3 length: 16 residues. The CDR3 loop is CASSWGGGGPYNEQFF. The CDR3 DNA follows: TGTGCCAGCAGCTGGGGGGGAGGGGGCCCCTACAATGAGCAGTTCTTC.

This clonotype showed up just a few times. The chain links TRBV6-5 to TRBJ1-5, with TRBD1 as a possible D gene (5 bases). Trimming pared 3 bases from V and 2 bases from J, leaving 11 bases between. From germline, CDR1 is MNHEY and CDR2 SVGAGI. The CDR3 contains 15 residues. DNA for the CDR3: TGTGCCAGCAGTTATTCGAGGGGCGGCAATCAGCCCCAGCATTTT. This sequence encodes CASSYSRGGNQPQHF.

This clonotype was observed a few times. The V gene is TRBV3-1, the J gene TRBJ2-5, with TRBD2 matching over 10 bases. Unmatched junction bases numbered 13, after V lost 3 bases and J lost 3 bases. CDR3 size: 18 residues. The V gene's germline CDR1 is LGHDT and CDR2 YNNKEL (reference sequence). In nucleotides, the CDR3 is TGTGCCAGCAGCCACGATGAGCTACTAGCGGGAAAAGAAGAGACCCAGTACTTC. Its translation is CASSHDELLAGKEETQYF.

This clonotype was counted only a few times. The V and J genes are TRBV7-9 and TRBJ2-3; D is unresolved. CDR1 is SEHNR and CDR2 is FQNEAQ in the germline V gene (reference sequence). V shed 1 base and J shed 4 bases, with 9 bases lying between them. The length of the CDR3 is 14 residues. CDR3 residues: CASSLDRLSDTQYF. Here the CDR3 DNA reads TGTGCCAGCAGCTTAGACAGACTTTCAGATACGCAGTATTTT.

This clonotype was seen more than once but under ten times. The chain combines TRBV7-9 with TRBJ2-5; TRBD2 is a possible D gene (6 bases). The CDR3 sequence is 15 residues long. V was cut by 1 base and J by 3 bases, with 12 bases left in between. In germline, CDR1 is SEHNR, CDR2 FQNEAQ (reference sequence). The DNA of the CDR3 is TGTGCCAGCAGCTTAGTAACATCGGGGGAAGAGACCCAGTACTTC. Protein product: CASSLVTSGEETQYF. The entire variable domain, with the rest obtained from reference TRBV7-9 and TRBJ2-5, is as follows: DTGVSQNPRHKITKRGQNVTFRCDPISEHNRLYWYRQTLGQGPEFLTYFQNEAQLEKSRLLSDRFSAERPKGSFSTLEIQRTEQGDSAMYLCASSLVTSGEETQYFGPGTRLLVL.

This clonotype was detected only a few times. V is TRBV27 and J is TRBJ1-2; no clear D. V shed 5 bases and J shed 0 bases, with 13 bases lying between them. This CDR3 contains 15 residues. Germline lookup yields CDR1 MNHEY and CDR2 SMNVEV (reference sequence). DNA of the CDR3: TGTGCCAGCAGTCCGACGGGCCCAGCTAACTATGGCTACACCTTC. The encoded protein is CASSPTGPANYGYTF.

The chain uses TRBV5-1 and TRBJ2-6; 7 bases fit TRBD1. After removal of 4 bases from V and 0 bases from J, the junction contained 10 bases not matched to a gene. From germline, CDR1 is SGHRS and CDR2 YFSETQ. This CDR3 is 18 amino acids long. The CDR3 region is CASSNPTGASSGANVLTF. CDR3 nucleotide sequence: TGCGCCAGCAGCAATCCCACAGGGGCATCCTCTGGGGCCAACGTCCTGACTTTC.

This clonotype was recorded at least ten times. The gene calls are TRBV7-9 and TRBJ1-1; 8 nucleotides match TRBD1. Germline V CDR1 and CDR2: SEHNR, FQNEAQ (reference sequence). There are 15 residues in the CDR3. V gave up 5 bases and J gave up 0 bases; unmatched junction bases: 5. The CDR3 loop is CASSHNRGMNTEAFF. The DNA for the CDR3 is TGTGCCAGCAGCCACAACAGGGGGATGAACACTGAAGCTTTCTTT. Full variable domain (rest looked up from reference TRBV7-9 and TRBJ1-1): DTGVSQNPRHKITKRGQNVTFRCDPISEHNRLYWYRQTLGQGPEFLTYFQNEAQLEKSRLLSDRFSAERPKGSFSTLEIQRTEQGDSAMYLCASSHNRGMNTEAFFGQGTRLTVV.

This chain joins TRBV12-3 or TRBV12-4 and TRBJ2-1, with D perhaps given as TRBD1 or TRBD2 (5 bases each). The CDR3 is 15 residues long. V was clipped by 6 bases and J by 5 bases, with 17 bases between them. The CDR3 coding sequence is TGTGCCAGCAGACCCACCGGGACCTATCACAATGAGCAGTTCTTC. Its translation is CASRPTGTYHNEQFF.

In this sample, this clonotype turned up a few times. J is TRBJ2-1 and V is TRBV12-3 or TRBV12-4; D unresolved. CDR3 length: 10 amino acids. V shed 3 bases and J shed 10 bases, with 4 bases lying between them. The CDR3 loop reads CASSLWEQFF. The DNA for the CDR3 is TGTGCCAGCAGTTTGTGGGAGCAGTTCTTC.

The rearrangement uses TRBV5-1 and TRBJ2-3; D not certain. Trimming took off 0 bases at V and 2 bases at J, with 10 bases between the two ends. Per the germline V gene, CDR1 is SGHRS and CDR2 is YFSETQ. The CDR3 spans 15 residues. CDR3 DNA sequence: TGCGCCAGCAGCTTGGGTCAGGCCCACACAGATACGCAGTATTTT. Protein: CASSLGQAHTDTQYF.

In this sample, this clonotype turned up a few times. This chain connects TRBV5-1 to TRBJ1-2; TRBD1 might be the D (5 bases). Trimming left V 4 bases short and J 7 bases short, with 17 bases between. The CDR3 length is 14 residues. Germline CDR1 and CDR2: SGHRS and YFSETQ. Here the CDR3 DNA reads TGCGCCAGCAGCACAAACCAGGGAGTTTTTGGCTACACCTTC. This sequence encodes CASSTNQGVFGYTF.

This clonotype was found a few times. V and J are TRBV4-1 and TRBJ2-2; 9 bases agree with TRBD2. The V gene's germline CDR1 is MGHRA and CDR2 YSYEKL. The CDR3 contains 15 residues. The ends lost 1 base at V and 5 bases at J; junction bases unmatched: 2. CDR3 in DNA: TGCGCCAGCAGCCAAGTGGCGGGGGGGACCGGGGAGCTGTTTTTT. Translating it yields CASSQVAGGTGELFF.

In DNA, the CDR3 is TGTGCCAGCAGTTTCCCAGGAGCTAACTATGGCTACACCTTC. Translation: CASSFPGANYGYTF. The chain carries TRBV12-3 or TRBV12-4 and TRBJ1-2; the D is unclear. V lost 3 bases and J 0 bases, leaving 8 bases between the germline ends. This CDR3 contains 14 residues.

The chain uses TRBV6-2 or TRBV6-3 and TRBJ2-2, with 8 bases that match TRBD1. V gave up 6 bases and J gave up 7 bases; unmatched junction bases: 7. Germline CDR1 and CDR2: MNHEY and SVGEGT. There are 14 residues in the CDR3. As DNA, the CDR3 is TGTGCCAGCAGCTGGACAGGGCGAGTCGGGGAGCTGTTTTTT. Translating gives CASSWTGRVGELFF.

This clonotype was observed a few times. V and J are TRBV6-5 and TRBJ1-1; no firm D call. V gave up 7 bases and J gave up 8 bases, with 11 bases separating them. Looked up from germline, CDR1 is MNHEY and CDR2 is SVGAGI. The CDR3 has 11 residues. The CDR3: CASTLVQEAFF. The CDR3 region has the DNA TGTGCCAGCACTTTAGTACAGGAAGCTTTCTTT.

V and J are TRBV5-6 and TRBJ2-1; no firm D call. This CDR3 is built from 13 residues. Per the germline V gene, CDR1 is SGHDT and CDR2 is YYEEEE. V was trimmed by 3 bases and J by 6 bases, leaving 10 bases between them. CDR3: CASSYYNSNEQFF. As DNA, the CDR3 is TGTGCCAGCAGCTACTATAACTCCAATGAGCAGTTCTTC. The entire variable domain, with the rest obtained from reference TRBV5-6 and TRBJ2-1, is as follows: DAGVTQSPTHLIKTRGQQVTLRCSPKSGHDTVSWYQQALGQGPQFIFQYYEEEERQRGNFPDRFSGHQFPNYSSELNVNALLLGDSALYLCASSYYNSNEQFFGPGTRLTVL.

This clonotype appeared a few times. The chain uses TRBV7-2 and TRBJ2-7; D is ambiguous. The CDR3 is 13 amino acids. V lost 2 bases to trimming and J lost 6 bases, with 11 bases between them. Germline V CDR1 and CDR2: SGHTA, FQGNSA. CDR3 DNA sequence: TGTGCCAGCAGCTTATCCTTGGGGTCCGAGCAGTACTTC. This encodes CASSLSLGSEQYF.

The rearrangement links TRBV5-1 to TRBJ2-1; 10 bases fit TRBD2. The CDR3 is 17 amino acids. J was trimmed by 4 bases and V by 4 bases; bases with no gene match: 11. Germline V gene data show CDR1 as SGHRS and CDR2 as YFSETQ. CDR3 coding DNA: TGCGCCAGCAGCGCTAGCGGGGGATCAATCCCTTACAATGAGCAGTTCTTC. Amino acid sequence: CASSASGGSIPYNEQFF.

This rearrangement joins TRBV5-1 to TRBJ2-1; 7 bases align to TRBD1. V dropped 0 bases and J dropped 6; count of bases not matched to a gene: 6. Germline V gene lookup returns CDR1 SGHRS and CDR2 YFSETQ. CDR3 size: 15 residues. The CDR3 loop reads CASSLAQGVRNEQFF. CDR3 coding DNA: TGCGCCAGCAGCTTGGCTCAGGGGGTACGCAATGAGCAGTTCTTC.

The V call is TRBV29-1, the J call TRBJ1-5, with 10 bases aligning to TRBD1. V dropped 6 bases and J dropped 7; count of bases not matched to a gene: 3. This CDR3 spans 12 amino acids. The germline CDR1 and CDR2 sequences are SQVTM and ANQGSEA. The CDR3 coding sequence is TGCAGCGTCGGACAGGGGGAGCAGCCCCAGCATTTT. It translates to CSVGQGEQPQHF.

The gene calls are TRBV5-6 and TRBJ2-5; the match to TRBD2 covers 14 bases. The CDR3 has 16 residues. Germline lookup yields CDR1 SGHDT and CDR2 YYEEEE. V lost 4 bases, J lost 3 bases, and 5 bases stayed unmatched. The CDR3 protein is CASSQTSGGEEETQYF. CDR3 DNA sequence: TGTGCCAGCAGCCAGACTAGCGGGGGGGAAGAAGAGACCCAGTACTTC. Based on the CDR3 plus reference TRBV5-6 and TRBJ2-5, the full variable domain is DAGVTQSPTHLIKTRGQQVTLRCSPKSGHDTVSWYQQALGQGPQFIFQYYEEEERQRGNFPDRFSGHQFPNYSSELNVNALLLGDSALYLCASSQTSGGEEETQYFGPGTRLLVL.

This clonotype was recorded a few times. V gene TRBV20-1 combines with J gene TRBJ2-2, with 8 bases lining up with TRBD2. This CDR3 is 17 amino acids long. J was trimmed by 4 bases and V by 1 base; bases with no gene match: 11. In germline, CDR1 is DFQATT, CDR2 SNEGSKA (reference sequence). DNA for the CDR3: TGCAGTGCTAGAGGCTTCCGATCGAGCGGGGGCACCGGGGAGCTGTTTTTT. It specifies CSARGFRSSGGTGELFF.

As for this clonotype: A much larger clone differs from this one at a single base, so this may be a read error. V and J are TRBV27 and TRBJ2-7, with D hard to call. This CDR3 is 13 amino acids long. Germline lookup yields CDR1 MNHEY and CDR2 SMNVEV (reference sequence). The V gene lost 6 bases and the J gene lost 6 bases, with 15 bases spanning the gap. The CDR3 DNA follows: TGTGCCAGCAGGTACCGGGCCGAGAGCGAGCAGTACTTC. Its protein is CASRYRAESEQYF.